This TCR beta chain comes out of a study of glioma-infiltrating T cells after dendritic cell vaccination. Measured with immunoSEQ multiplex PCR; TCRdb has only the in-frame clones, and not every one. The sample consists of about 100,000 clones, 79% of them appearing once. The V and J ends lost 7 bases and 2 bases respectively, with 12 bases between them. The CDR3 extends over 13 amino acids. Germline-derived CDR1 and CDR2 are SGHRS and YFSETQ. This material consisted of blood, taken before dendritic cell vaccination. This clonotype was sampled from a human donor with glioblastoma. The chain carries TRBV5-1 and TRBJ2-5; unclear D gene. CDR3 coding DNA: TGCGCCAGCGGCCATGGCCAGCAAGAGACCCAGTACTTC. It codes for CASGHGQQETQYF.